This T cell receptor beta chain was documented in a study of blood T cell repertoires in COVID-19. Background on the study: The United States, Italy and Spain supplied acute and convalescent COVID-19 samples. PBMCs, B-cell-depleted T cells, or T cells provided the cDNA or gDNA that made up the material.

Authors' methods: For nucleated cells, counts were estimated from reference gene primer amplification. The method was immunoSEQ multiplex PCR; TCRdb's version includes in-frame clones alone and lacks a portion of them. From that table come the V and J calls and clone size; the DNA was used to work out D and trimming. The sample contains some 200,000 clones, about 86% of which appear only once. The receptor comes from a woman under 40 who had recovered from COVID-19. The specimen was peripheral blood.

The CDR3 spells CASSSYTDTQYF. The DNA of the CDR3 is TGTGCCAGCAGCTCCTACACAGATACGCAGTATTTT. This chain connects TRBV5-4 to TRBJ2-3; no firm D call. Germline CDR1 is SGHNT and CDR2 is YYREEE (reference sequence). The V and J ends lost 3 bases and 2 bases respectively, with 4 bases between them. The CDR3 is made up of 12 amino acids.